The text below deals with one T cell receptor (beta chain). Its cognate antigen has yet to be identified. Per-base quality was not reported, and no clone a single base away is much larger than it. These data come from a study of shared T cell receptors in the human thymus (dated by TCRdb to about 2021). For the study in its entirety: The study investigated the way shared, self-reactive T-cell receptor alpha chains are produced in the human thymus.

From the cysteine through the phenylalanine, the CDR3 covers 15 amino acids. The sequence is cut down to CDR3 DNA, 45 bases in frame from base 1. Trimming at the junction amounts to 3 bases on V and 2 bases on J, and the germline ends lie 11 bases apart. For CDR1 and CDR2, the germline V gene (reference sequence) lists MNHEY and SMNVEV. The library came from the immunoSEQ multiplex PCR assay. The table comes from immuneACCESS by way of TCRdb, which keeps in-frame sequences with V and J called. Part of the clones is missing from these tables; in studies checked, under half for an unresolved V gene and the rest for unknown reasons. Here the sample has under 850,000 clones; 85% to 90% occur a single time. Of the sample, about 0.01% falls within the top ten clones. The sample also formed part of further work on human thymus T cells. The second study's paper adds: Donors were immunologically healthy infants undergoing open corrective cardiac surgery for congenital heart defects in Finland. Thymus tissue was collected as surgical resects that were removed during corrective cardiac surgery. Usage of V and J gene segments appeared to be biased in both the thymic and the peripheral blood repertoires. According to the related research, thymic TCR repertoires were highly overlapping among unrelated individuals. The study described the TCR alpha and beta repertoires in under ten infant thymus samples and a few matching peripheral blood samples. Donor ages ranged from about 6 to 250 days, and the cohort comprised about six male and two female infants. After being mechanically released from the tissue, thymocytes were kept at -70 degrees C in pellets of 10-30 million cells. Genomic DNA was extracted from frozen cell pellets with a QIAsymphony instrument. Using the immunoSEQ multiplex PCR assay, the TCRB and TCRAD loci were amplified from a standardized quantity of quality-controlled genomic DNA. Amplicons spanned the V(D)J region at a length sufficient to cover the CDR3 and identify V and J genes. Through the commercial immunoSEQ service, the amplicons were sequenced on an Illumina platform. Primer bias and sequencing errors were corrected as previously described, and TCRAD and TCRB definitions were based on the IMGT database. Analysis of the repertoires was done with immunoSEQ Analyzer 3.0 and VDJTools and included basic statistics, V/J segment usage, diversity estimates, rarefaction and pairwise overlap. Chao1, ChaoE, Efron-Thisted, Shannon and inverse Simpson indices were used to estimate diversity, which was also estimated on datasets down-sampled to the smallest sample. Repertoire overlap was assessed by strict matching of CDR3 nucleotide sequence, V gene and J gene, and clustering was done by Jaccard-based multidimensional scaling. On average, thymus samples gave 800,000 or so unique TCRB clonotypes, whereas blood samples gave roughly 80,000.

The sequence came from a boy in the first two years of life with a congenital heart defect. Donor details come from another sample of the same person, matched by shared clones. The chain is made from TRBV27 and TRBJ1-5; no D gene can be assigned with confidence. The specimen sequenced was thymocytes. CDR3 sequence: CASSFRLTGNQPQHF. In nucleotides, the sequence is TGTGCCAGCAGTTTTCGACTCACGGGCAATCAGCCCCAGCATTTT.